The rows below give T cell receptor beta chains drawn from one sample of a study of T cell responses to AZD1222 COVID-19 vaccine. Measured with immunoSEQ multiplex PCR; TCRdb has only the in-frame clones, and not every one. This sample has 200,000 or so clones; 94% occur once, and the top ten carry roughly a tenth. Source: peripheral blood, taken on day 0 of AZD1222 vaccination. These receptors were taken from an adult in good health. Each CDR3 is given with its conserved first and last residue. D genes are given only for firm matches. Not all rows give a size; the values are once, few, many and, for expanded clones, a class.

j_gene: TRBJ2-7
d_gene: NA
abundance: NA
v_gene: TRBV10-2
len: 11
CDR3aa: CASSYIHEQYF
CDR3nt: TGCGCCAGCAGTTACATCCACGAGCAGTACTTC

j_gene: TRBJ1-5
d_gene: NA
abundance: NA
v_gene: TRBV29-1
len: 12
CDR3aa: CSVAGLNQPQHF
CDR3nt: TGCAGCGTTGCGGGCCTCAATCAGCCCCAGCATTTT

j_gene: TRBJ2-1
d_gene: TRBD2
abundance: NA
v_gene: TRBV11-2
len: 14
CDR3aa: CASSLSGSTNEQFF
CDR3nt: TGTGCCAGCAGCCTTAGCGGGAGCACCAATGAGCAGTTCTTC

j_gene: TRBJ1-2
d_gene: TRBD1
abundance: NA
v_gene: TRBV27
len: 14
CDR3aa: CASRTQGALGGYTF
CDR3nt: TGTGCCAGCAGGACCCAGGGGGCTTTGGGTGGCTACACCTTC

j_gene: TRBJ2-3
d_gene: TRBD2
abundance: NA
v_gene: TRBV28
len: 16
CDR3aa: CASSAAGGGASDTQYF
CDR3nt: TGTGCCAGCAGTGCTGCGGGGGGGGGAGCATCAGATACGCAGTATTTT

j_gene: TRBJ2-5
d_gene: TRBD1
abundance: NA
v_gene: TRBV19
len: 15
CDR3aa: CASSTGQGYQETQYF
CDR3nt: TGTGCCAGTAGTACGGGACAGGGATATCAAGAGACCCAGTACTTC

j_gene: TRBJ1-5
d_gene: NA
abundance: NA
v_gene: TRBV19
len: 15
CDR3aa: CASSMGRRSNQPQHF
CDR3nt: TGTGCCAGTAGTATGGGGCGGCGGAGCAATCAGCCCCAGCATTTT

j_gene: TRBJ2-2
d_gene: TRBD2
abundance: NA
v_gene: TRBV28
len: 16
CDR3aa: CASSLPRTSTTGELFF
CDR3nt: TGTGCCAGCAGTTTACCCCGGACTAGCACCACCGGGGAGCTGTTTTTT

j_gene: TRBJ2-3
d_gene: NA
abundance: NA
v_gene: TRBV28
len: 12
CDR3aa: CASSLSLGAQYF
CDR3nt: TGTGCCAGCAGTTTATCTCTGGGAGCGCAGTATTTT

j_gene: TRBJ1-2
d_gene: TRBD1
abundance: NA
v_gene: TRBV28
len: 12
CDR3aa: CASTTGSYGYTF
CDR3nt: TGTGCCAGCACGACAGGGTCCTATGGCTACACCTTC

j_gene: TRBJ2-5
d_gene: NA
abundance: NA
v_gene: TRBV19
len: 16
CDR3aa: CASSIGAGLSQETQYF
CDR3nt: TGTGCCAGTAGTATTGGAGCAGGCCTCAGCCAAGAGACCCAGTACTTC

j_gene: TRBJ1-4
d_gene: NA
abundance: NA
v_gene: TRBV23-1
len: 12
CDR3aa: CASRRDFEKLFF
CDR3nt: TGCGCCAGCAGACGGGACTTTGAAAAACTGTTTTTT

j_gene: TRBJ2-1
d_gene: TRBD2
abundance: once
v_gene: TRBV5-1
len: 16
CDR3aa: CASSPTSGRTYNEQFF
CDR3nt: TGCGCCAGCAGCCCGACTAGCGGGAGGACCTACAATGAGCAGTTCTTC

j_gene: TRBJ2-5
d_gene: NA
abundance: NA
v_gene: TRBV28
len: 13
CDR3aa: CASYEGGPETQYF
CDR3nt: TGTGCCAGCTATGAAGGGGGGCCAGAGACCCAGTACTTC

j_gene: TRBJ1-1
d_gene: NA
abundance: NA
v_gene: TRBV6-1
len: 13
CDR3aa: CASSEVEGTEAFF
CDR3nt: TGTGCCAGCAGTGAAGTCGAGGGCACTGAAGCTTTCTTT

j_gene: TRBJ2-1
d_gene: NA
abundance: NA
v_gene: TRBV7-3
len: 13
CDR3aa: CASSPLAGNEQFF
CDR3nt: TGTGCCAGCAGCCCGCTGGCCGGCAATGAGCAGTTCTTC

j_gene: TRBJ2-3
d_gene: NA
abundance: NA
v_gene: TRBV13
len: 14
CDR3aa: CASSLALRSDTQYF
CDR3nt: TGTGCCAGCAGCTTAGCCCTGAGGTCAGATACGCAGTATTTT

j_gene: TRBJ1-1
d_gene: NA
abundance: NA
v_gene: TRBV6-1
len: 13
CDR3aa: CASSEEAGDEAFF
CDR3nt: TGTGCCAGCAGTGAAGAGGCAGGCGATGAAGCTTTCTTT

j_gene: TRBJ2-1
d_gene: TRBD2
abundance: NA
v_gene: TRBV28
len: 15
CDR3aa: CASSRLAANYNEQFF
CDR3nt: TGTGCCAGCAGCCGACTAGCGGCAAATTACAATGAGCAGTTCTTC

j_gene: TRBJ2-7
d_gene: NA
abundance: NA
v_gene: TRBV28
len: 15
CDR3aa: CASSLSRTGTYEQYF
CDR3nt: TGTGCCAGCAGTTTATCCCGGACGGGGACCTACGAGCAGTACTTC

j_gene: TRBJ2-2
d_gene: NA
abundance: NA
v_gene: TRBV7-8
len: 12
CDR3aa: CARFTNTGELFF
CDR3nt: TGTGCCAGATTCACGAACACCGGGGAGCTGTTTTTT

j_gene: TRBJ1-3
d_gene: NA
abundance: once
v_gene: TRBV11-2
len: 16
CDR3aa: CASSLGRISSGNTIYF
CDR3nt: TGTGCCAGCAGCTTAGGCAGAATTAGCTCTGGAAACACCATATATTTT

j_gene: TRBJ1-2
d_gene: NA
abundance: NA
v_gene: TRBV3-1/TRBV3-2
len: 12
CDR3aa: CASSQDWSSYTF
CDR3nt: TGTGCCAGCAGCCAAGATTGGTCGAGCTACACCTTC

j_gene: TRBJ2-1
d_gene: NA
abundance: once
v_gene: TRBV5-1
len: 14
CDR3aa: CASSLGRDYNEQFF
CDR3nt: TGCGCCAGCAGCTTGGGAAGGGACTACAATGAGCAGTTCTTC